These 20 T cell receptor beta chains were sequenced from one sample in a study of blood T cell repertoires in COVID-19. Some clones are missing from TCRdb's copy, which holds only in-frame ones; the method was immunoSEQ multiplex PCR. The sample shows 250,000 to 350,000 clones, approximately 89% of them seen only once. Sequenced input: peripheral blood. The receptor source for this set is a woman in her 30s with COVID-19, enrolled during active disease.

This clone was seen only once. The chain couples TRBV6-2 or TRBV6-3 to TRBJ1-3; possibly TRBD1 for D (5 bases). The CDR3 loop spans 16 amino acids. Trimming cost V 0 bases and J 6 bases, with 15 bases left between them. CDR1 and CDR2 from the germline V gene are MNHEY and SVGEGT. CDR3: CASSYSAGTKSNTIYF. The CDR3 nucleotides read TGTGCCAGCAGTTACTCCGCGGGGACGAAATCAAACACCATATATTTT.

In nucleotides, the CDR3 is TGCGCCAGCAGCCAAGTCGACGCGACTGATTACGAGCAGTACTTC. It yields the protein CASSQVDATDYEQYF. The rearrangement joins TRBV4-1 to TRBJ2-7; D remains ambiguous. Germline CDR1 MGHRA, CDR2 YSYEKL. The length of the CDR3 is 15 residues. V gave up 1 base and J gave up 4 bases, with 14 bases separating them.

This chain joins TRBV7-9 and TRBJ2-7; D may be TRBD1 (6 bases). The germline CDR1 and CDR2 sequences are SEHNR and FQNEAQ (reference sequence). Trimming took 5 bases from V and 0 from J, leaving 17 bases between them. The CDR3 consists of 16 residues. In DNA, the CDR3 is TGTGCCAGCAGCGGGCTGGACAGCCGAAGCTCCTACGAGCAGTACTTC. Its protein product is CASSGLDSRSSYEQYF.

The chain recombines TRBV6-5 with TRBJ2-2; no reliable D call. Per germline, CDR1 MNHEY and CDR2 SVGAGI. The CDR3 runs to 14 residues. The V end was cut by 0 bases, the J end by 3 bases, with 5 bases between. As DNA, the CDR3 is TGTGCCAGCAGTTACTCGGCAGACACCGGGGAGCTGTTTTTT. Its translation is CASSYSADTGELFF.

The V call is TRBV7-2, the J call TRBJ2-1; 8 bases fit TRBD2. Germline CDR1 is SGHTA and CDR2 is FQGNSA. Losses at the gene ends were 6 bases for V and 5 bases for J; bases not matched to a gene: 6. The CDR3 consists of 14 residues. The CDR3 DNA reads TGTGCCAGCAGTTCTAGCGGGTATGACAATGAGCAGTTCTTC. It is translated as CASSSSGYDNEQFF.

The gene calls are TRBV7-8 and TRBJ2-3, with TRBD2 matching 8 bases. CDR1 is SGHVS, CDR2 FQNEAQ, per germline. Unmatched junction bases numbered 2, after V lost 3 bases and J lost 0 bases. The CDR3 loop spans 15 amino acids. CDR3 nucleotide sequence: TGTGCCAGCAGCTTGGCGGGGGGAAGCACAGATACGCAGTATTTT. It yields the protein CASSLAGGSTDTQYF.

The chain couples TRBV10-2 to TRBJ1-1; D might be TRBD1 (5 bases). Per germline, CDR1 WSHSY and CDR2 SAAADI. Trimming removed 7 bases at V and 1 base at J, with 16 bases between. This CDR3 is 15 amino acids long. CDR3: CASIQPQDRNTEAFF. DNA of the CDR3: TGCGCCAGCATCCAGCCCCAAGACAGGAACACTGAAGCTTTCTTT.

V gene TRBV2 combines with J gene TRBJ1-2; D is perhaps TRBD1 (5 bases). The V gene's germline CDR1 is SNHLY and CDR2 FYNNEI. This CDR3 has 15 residues. The V end lost 0 bases, the J end lost 7 bases, and 15 bases lay between the germline ends. CDR3 sequence (DNA): TGTGCCAGCAGTGAAGCTAGGCAGGGAAGAAGTGGCTACACCTTC. Protein product: CASSEARQGRSGYTF.

This sequence joins TRBV4-1 and TRBJ2-1; the match to TRBD2 covers 13 bases. Germline CDR1 reads MGHRA; CDR2 reads YSYEKL. Unmatched junction bases numbered 7, after V lost 5 bases and J lost 3 bases. The CDR3 length is 17 residues. CDR3: CASSSRTSGSDYNEQFF. CDR3 DNA sequence: TGCGCCAGCAGCTCCCGGACTAGCGGGAGTGACTACAATGAGCAGTTCTTC.

The genes are TRBV7-9 and TRBJ2-7; 13 nucleotides agree with TRBD2. Unmatched junction bases numbered 11, after V lost 5 bases and J lost 7 bases. Germline assignment: CDR1 SEHNR and CDR2 FQNEAQ (reference sequence). This CDR3 is 16 amino acids long. DNA for the CDR3: TGTGCCAGCAGCCCTCAACCGGGACTAGCGGGACGGGAGCAGTACTTC. Residues: CASSPQPGLAGREQYF.

V usage is TRBV14 and J usage is TRBJ2-3, with TRBD2 matching over 8 bases. V trimming: 5 bases; J trimming: 4 bases; junction bases outside the gene matches: 11. CDR3 size: 16 residues. The germline V gene has CDR1 SGHDN and CDR2 FVKESK. The DNA of the CDR3 is TGTGCCAGCAGCAGTCCTCCGGTAGCGGGACCAGATACGCAGTATTTT. Protein: CASSSPPVAGPDTQYF.

The J gene is TRBJ2-7, the V gene TRBV18; the D gene is possibly TRBD1 (5 bases). CDR3 length: 15 amino acids. Trimming left V 2 bases short and J 6 bases short, with 17 bases between. Germline CDR1 is KGHSH and CDR2 is LQKENI. In DNA form, the CDR3 reads TGTGCCAGCTCACCATCCGGCCAGGGCCTAATCGAGCAGTACTTC. Its translation is CASSPSGQGLIEQYF.

The chain couples TRBV10-1 to TRBJ2-1; 10 nucleotides line up with TRBD2. V trimming: 6 bases; J trimming: 2 bases; junction bases outside the gene matches: 4. The CDR3 loop spans 15 amino acids. The germline CDR1 and CDR2 sequences are WNHNN and SYGVQD (reference sequence). CDR3 nucleotides: TGCGCCAGCAGCTCTAGCGGGGGAACCTACAATGAGCAGTTCTTC. This gives the protein CASSSSGGTYNEQFF.

The chain employs TRBV6-4 and TRBJ2-6; TRBD2 agrees at 7 bases. Germline V gives CDR1 MRHNA, CDR2 SNTAGT. This CDR3 is built from 14 residues. The trim removed 6 bases at V and 7 bases at J, leaving 6 bases unmatched. The CDR3 coding sequence is TGTGCCAGCAGCGAAGGACTAGACGCCAACGTCCTGACTTTC. Its protein product is CASSEGLDANVLTF.

Regarding this clone: Without the conserved terminal phenylalanine or tryptophan, this CDR3 likely stems from a read error. No DNA is shown, since the ends of the CDR3 on it are uncertain; the CDR3 is the one TCRdb lists. The chain uses TRBV7-9 and TRBJ1-2; whether TRBD1, the table's D call, matches the DNA was not checked. Germline V gives CDR1 SEHNR, CDR2 FQNEAQ (reference sequence). The CDR3 sequence runs 14 residues, both termini included. CDR3 protein: CASSFSGTGDRLKL.

V is TRBV28 and J is TRBJ2-7, with D tentatively TRBD1 (5 bases). The CDR3 contains 15 residues. Trimming took off 2 bases at V and 6 bases at J, with 17 bases between the two ends. Germline CDR1 is MDHEN and CDR2 is SYDVKM. DNA for the CDR3: TGTGCCAGCAGTTTAAAACCAGGCAGGGCTTCCGAGCAGTACTTC. This translates into CASSLKPGRASEQYF. The whole variable domain, remainder taken from reference TRBV28 and TRBJ2-7, is DVKVTQSSRYLVKRTGEKVFLECVQDMDHENMFWYRQDPGLGLRLIYFSYDVKMKEKGDIPEGYSVSREKKERFSLILESASTNQTSMYLCASSLKPGRASEQYFGPGTRLTVT.

The chain employs TRBV24-1 and TRBJ2-1; TRBD1 aligns across 9 bases. Germline loops: CDR1 KGHDR, CDR2 SFDVKD. The ends lost 4 bases at V and 12 bases at J; junction bases unmatched: 3. The CDR3 contains 12 residues. The CDR3 spells CATSDKDRGQFF. The CDR3 coding sequence is TGTGCCACCAGTGACAAGGACAGGGGGCAGTTCTTC.

The CDR3 spells CASSAGGGEGTEAFF. The CDR3 DNA reads as TGTGCCAGCAGCGCCGGTGGCGGGGAGGGTACTGAAGCTTTCTTT. V and J are TRBV2 and TRBJ1-1, with D unclear. The CDR3 contains 15 residues. Germline values: CDR1 SNHLY, CDR2 FYNNEI. Between the trimmed V and J ends, which lost 6 bases and 5 bases, there was a span of 19 bases.

The V call is TRBV7-9, the J call TRBJ1-5; D might be TRBD1 (6 bases). Trimming removed 2 bases at V and 7 bases at J, with 12 bases between. The length of the CDR3 is 14 residues. Germline CDR1 and CDR2: SEHNR and FQNEAQ (reference sequence). The CDR3: CASSLMGAGQPQHF. Here the CDR3 DNA reads TGTGCCAGCAGCTTAATGGGGGCTGGGCAGCCCCAGCATTTT.

This clone was recorded once. The chain employs TRBV11-2 and TRBJ2-1; D possibly corresponds to TRBD1 (6 bases). Trimming removed 8 bases from V and 15 bases from J, with 20 bases in between. The CDR3 sequence is 12 residues long. In germline, CDR1 is SGHAT, CDR2 FQNNGV. The DNA of the CDR3 is TGTGCCAGCGCCCCTGGGAGCCAGGGGCGGTTCTTC. Translated: CASAPGSQGRFF.